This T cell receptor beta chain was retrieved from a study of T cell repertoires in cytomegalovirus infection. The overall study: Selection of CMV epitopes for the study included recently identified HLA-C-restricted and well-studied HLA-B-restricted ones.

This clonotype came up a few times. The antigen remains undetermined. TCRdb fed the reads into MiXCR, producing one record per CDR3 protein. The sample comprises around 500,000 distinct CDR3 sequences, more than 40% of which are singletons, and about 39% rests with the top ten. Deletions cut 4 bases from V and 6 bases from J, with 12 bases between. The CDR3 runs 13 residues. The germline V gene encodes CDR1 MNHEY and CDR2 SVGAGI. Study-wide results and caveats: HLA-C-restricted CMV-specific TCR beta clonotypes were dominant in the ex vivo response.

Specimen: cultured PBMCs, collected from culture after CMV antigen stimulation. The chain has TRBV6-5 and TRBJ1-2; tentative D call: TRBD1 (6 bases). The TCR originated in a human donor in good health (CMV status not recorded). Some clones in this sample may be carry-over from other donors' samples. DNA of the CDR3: TGTGCCAGCAGTTTCACAGGGTATAATGGCTACACCTTC. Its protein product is CASSFTGYNGYTF.